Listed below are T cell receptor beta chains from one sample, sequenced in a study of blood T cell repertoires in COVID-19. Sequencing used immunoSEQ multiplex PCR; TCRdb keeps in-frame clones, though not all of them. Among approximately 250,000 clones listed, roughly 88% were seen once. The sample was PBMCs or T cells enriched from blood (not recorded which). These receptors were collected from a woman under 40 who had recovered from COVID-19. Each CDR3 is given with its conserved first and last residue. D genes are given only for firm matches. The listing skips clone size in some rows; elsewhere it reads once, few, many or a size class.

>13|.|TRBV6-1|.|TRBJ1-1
TGTGCCAGCAGTGAAGCGGGCAGGGGTGAAGCTTTCTTT
CASSEAGRGEAFF
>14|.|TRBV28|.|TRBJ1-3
TGTGCCAGCAGTTTTGGCAACTCTGGAAACACCATATATTTT
CASSFGNSGNTIYF
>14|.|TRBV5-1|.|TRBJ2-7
TGCGCCAGCAGCTTGATTTTAGGGGCCTACGAGCAGTACTTC
CASSLILGAYEQYF
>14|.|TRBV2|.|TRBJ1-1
TGTGCCAGCAGATTCGACAGGCTGAACACTGAAGCTTTCTTT
CASRFDRLNTEAFF
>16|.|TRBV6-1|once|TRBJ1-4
TGTGCCAGCAGTGAATTCACGGGGACACCTAATGAAAAACTGTTTTTT
CASSEFTGTPNEKLFF
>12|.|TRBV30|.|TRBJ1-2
TGTGCCTGGGGTCAGGCCCCCTATGGCTACACCTTC
CAWGQAPYGYTF
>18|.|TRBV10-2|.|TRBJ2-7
TGCGCCAGCAGTGAGCCCTCGAGTCAGCGGGCTTTCACCTACGAGCAGTACTTC
CASSEPSSQRAFTYEQYF
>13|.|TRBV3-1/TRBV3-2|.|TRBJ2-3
TGTGCCAGCAGCCAGCGCCCTGAGGATACGCAGTATTTT
CASSQRPEDTQYF
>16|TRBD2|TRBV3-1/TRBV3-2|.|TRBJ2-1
TGTGCCAGCAGCCAAGTCGGGGGGAGCTCCTACAATGAGCAGTTCTTC
CASSQVGGSSYNEQFF
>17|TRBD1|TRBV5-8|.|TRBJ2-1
TGTGCCAGCAGCTTGGCCCCGACAGGGGGCGGGGGTAATGAGCAGTTCTTC
CASSLAPTGGGGNEQFF
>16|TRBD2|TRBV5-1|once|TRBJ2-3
TGCGCCAGCAGCCCGCGGACTAGCGGGAGGTCAGATACGCAGTATTTT
CASSPRTSGRSDTQYF
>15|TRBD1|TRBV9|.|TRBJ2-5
TGTGCCAGCAGCGTAAGTGGGGACAGGCAAGAGACCCAGTACTTC
CASSVSGDRQETQYF
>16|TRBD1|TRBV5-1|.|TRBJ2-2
TGCGCCAGCTCTGCGGAACAGGGGGCGCCTATCGGGGAGCTGTTTTTT
CASSAEQGAPIGELFF
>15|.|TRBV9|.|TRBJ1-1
TGTGCCAGCAGCCCCTACGGGGGGGTGAACACTGAAGCTTTCTTT
CASSPYGGVNTEAFF
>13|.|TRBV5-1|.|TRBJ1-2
TGCGCCAGCAGGGTCATTTCGTCGGATGGCTACACCTTC
CASRVISSDGYTF
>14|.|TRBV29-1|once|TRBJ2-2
TGCAGCGTTTACCCCGGGGGGCGCGCCGGGGAGCTGTTTTTT
CSVYPGGRAGELFF
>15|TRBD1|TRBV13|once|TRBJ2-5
TGTGCCAGCAGCTTAAGGGGGCCGAGGCAAGAGACCCAGTACTTC
CASSLRGPRQETQYF
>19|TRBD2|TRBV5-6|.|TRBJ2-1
TGTGCCAGCAGCGCCCTATGGGGTAGCGGGGATGGGTCCTACAATGAGCAGTTCTTC
CASSALWGSGDGSYNEQFF
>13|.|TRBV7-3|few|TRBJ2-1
TGTGCCAGCAGCTTATCGCCCGCGGATGAGCAGTTCTTC
CASSLSPADEQFF
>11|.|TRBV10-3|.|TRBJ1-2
TGTGCCATCAGAACCACAGGGGGCTACACCTTC
CAIRTTGGYTF
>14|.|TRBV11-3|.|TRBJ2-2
TGTGCCAGCCGGGAACAGGGCAACACCGGGGAGCTGTTTTTT
CASREQGNTGELFF
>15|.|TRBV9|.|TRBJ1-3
TGTGCCAGCAGCGCAACAGGTCTCTCTGGAAACACCATATATTTT
CASSATGLSGNTIYF
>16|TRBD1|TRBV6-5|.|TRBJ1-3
TGTGCCAGCAGTTACTCGACAGGGGGAGCTGGAAACACCATATATTTT
CASSYSTGGAGNTIYF
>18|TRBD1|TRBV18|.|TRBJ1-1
TGTGCCAGCTCACCACCGGGACAGATAGTTGTGATGAACACTGAAGCTTTCTTT
CASSPPGQIVVMNTEAFF
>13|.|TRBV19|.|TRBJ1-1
TGTGCCAGTAGTATATTCGGGTACACTGAAGCTTTCTTT
CASSIFGYTEAFF
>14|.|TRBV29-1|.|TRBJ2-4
TGCAGCGTTGCCGGCCTTACTGAGAGGAACATTCAGTACTTC
CSVAGLTERNIQYF
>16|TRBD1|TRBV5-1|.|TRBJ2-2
TGCGCCAGCAGCCCGAATCCGGGACAGACTCCCGGGGAGCTGTTTTTT
CASSPNPGQTPGELFF
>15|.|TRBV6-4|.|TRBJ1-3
TGTGCCAGCACCGATAGGATGGGCGACGGAAACACCATATATTTT
CASTDRMGDGNTIYF
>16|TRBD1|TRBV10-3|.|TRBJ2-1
TGTGCCACCGCAGCACAAACCGGGACAGGGGGAAATGAGCAGTTCTTC
CATAAQTGTGGNEQFF
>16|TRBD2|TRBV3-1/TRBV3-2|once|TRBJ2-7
TGTGCCAGCAGCCAAGATGGCGGGAGTTTCGCCTACGAGCAGTACTTC
CASSQDGGSFAYEQYF
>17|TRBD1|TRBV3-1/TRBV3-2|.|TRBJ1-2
TGTGCCAGCAGCCAACTAAGGGGGACAGGGTATGACTATGGCTACACCTTC
CASSQLRGTGYDYGYTF
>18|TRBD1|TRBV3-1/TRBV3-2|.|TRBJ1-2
TGTGCCAGCAGCCAAGATCGGTATAGGGGACAGGGATACTATGGCTACACCTTC
CASSQDRYRGQGYYGYTF
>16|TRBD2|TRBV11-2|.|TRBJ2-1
TGTGCCAGCAGCCCCCAGGTTTCAGGACTAGCGGGAAAGCAGTTCTTC
CASSPQVSGLAGKQFF
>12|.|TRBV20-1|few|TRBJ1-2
TGCAGTGCTAGTTACTCCGGGAGTGGCTACACCTTC
CSASYSGSGYTF
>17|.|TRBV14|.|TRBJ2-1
TGTGCCAGCACGCCCCGCGGGGGCGCGGGGCGGCACAATGAGCAGTTCTTC
CASTPRGGAGRHNEQFF
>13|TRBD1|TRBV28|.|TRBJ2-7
TGTGCCAGCAGCCCACACAGGGGCGGGGAGCAGTACTTC
CASSPHRGGEQYF
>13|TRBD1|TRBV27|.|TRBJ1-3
TGTGCCAGCAGTATGACAGGGGGAAACACCATATATTTT
CASSMTGGNTIYF
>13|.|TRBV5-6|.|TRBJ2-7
TGTGCCAGCAGCTTGAGGGGCGCCTACGAGCAGTACTTC
CASSLRGAYEQYF
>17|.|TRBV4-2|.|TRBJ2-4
TGTGCCAGCAGCCAAGATCGGGAGATGGGGTTTGAAAACATTCAGTACTTC
CASSQDREMGFENIQYF
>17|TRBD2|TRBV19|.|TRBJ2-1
TGTGCCAGTAGTAAGAGGAGCGTTGGGGGGGCCTACAATGAGCAGTTCTTC
CASSKRSVGGAYNEQFF
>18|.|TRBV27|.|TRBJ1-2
TGTGCCAGCAGCCCTGAGGGAGAAGGAACTAGGATGAACTATGGCTACACCTTC
CASSPEGEGTRMNYGYTF
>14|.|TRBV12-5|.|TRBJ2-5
TGTGCTAGTGGGACACTAGCTAGCCAAGAGACCCAGTACTTC
CASGTLASQETQYF
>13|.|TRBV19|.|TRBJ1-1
TGTGCCAGTAGTATATACAGGAACACTGAAGCTTTCTTT
CASSIYRNTEAFF
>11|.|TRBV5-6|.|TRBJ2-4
TGTGCCAGCAGCTCTGAAAACATTCAGTACTTC
CASSSENIQYF
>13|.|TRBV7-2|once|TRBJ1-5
TGTGCCAGCAGCTTCAGGACAGATCAGCCCCAGCATTTT
CASSFRTDQPQHF
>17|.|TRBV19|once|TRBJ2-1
TGTGCCAGTACTTCCCCCGACAAACCAGGGGCCTACAATGAGCAGTTCTTC
CASTSPDKPGAYNEQFF
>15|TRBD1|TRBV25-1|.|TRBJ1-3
TGTGCCAGCAGTGACAGGACAGGGGCTGGAAACACCATATATTTT
CASSDRTGAGNTIYF
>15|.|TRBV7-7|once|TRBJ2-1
TGTGCCAGCAGCCCGCGAGATCTACCCCACAATGAGCAGTTCTTC
CASSPRDLPHNEQFF
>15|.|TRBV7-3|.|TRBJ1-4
TGTGCCAGCAGCGCAGGCGGGGCAACTAATGAAAAACTGTTTTTT
CASSAGGATNEKLFF
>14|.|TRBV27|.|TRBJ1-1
TGTGCCAGCAGACGACAGCAAGCTAACACTGAAGCTTTCTTT
CASRRQQANTEAFF
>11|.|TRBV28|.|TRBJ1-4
TGTGCCAGCAGTTGGAGCGGGAGCCTGTTTTTT
CASSWSGSLFF